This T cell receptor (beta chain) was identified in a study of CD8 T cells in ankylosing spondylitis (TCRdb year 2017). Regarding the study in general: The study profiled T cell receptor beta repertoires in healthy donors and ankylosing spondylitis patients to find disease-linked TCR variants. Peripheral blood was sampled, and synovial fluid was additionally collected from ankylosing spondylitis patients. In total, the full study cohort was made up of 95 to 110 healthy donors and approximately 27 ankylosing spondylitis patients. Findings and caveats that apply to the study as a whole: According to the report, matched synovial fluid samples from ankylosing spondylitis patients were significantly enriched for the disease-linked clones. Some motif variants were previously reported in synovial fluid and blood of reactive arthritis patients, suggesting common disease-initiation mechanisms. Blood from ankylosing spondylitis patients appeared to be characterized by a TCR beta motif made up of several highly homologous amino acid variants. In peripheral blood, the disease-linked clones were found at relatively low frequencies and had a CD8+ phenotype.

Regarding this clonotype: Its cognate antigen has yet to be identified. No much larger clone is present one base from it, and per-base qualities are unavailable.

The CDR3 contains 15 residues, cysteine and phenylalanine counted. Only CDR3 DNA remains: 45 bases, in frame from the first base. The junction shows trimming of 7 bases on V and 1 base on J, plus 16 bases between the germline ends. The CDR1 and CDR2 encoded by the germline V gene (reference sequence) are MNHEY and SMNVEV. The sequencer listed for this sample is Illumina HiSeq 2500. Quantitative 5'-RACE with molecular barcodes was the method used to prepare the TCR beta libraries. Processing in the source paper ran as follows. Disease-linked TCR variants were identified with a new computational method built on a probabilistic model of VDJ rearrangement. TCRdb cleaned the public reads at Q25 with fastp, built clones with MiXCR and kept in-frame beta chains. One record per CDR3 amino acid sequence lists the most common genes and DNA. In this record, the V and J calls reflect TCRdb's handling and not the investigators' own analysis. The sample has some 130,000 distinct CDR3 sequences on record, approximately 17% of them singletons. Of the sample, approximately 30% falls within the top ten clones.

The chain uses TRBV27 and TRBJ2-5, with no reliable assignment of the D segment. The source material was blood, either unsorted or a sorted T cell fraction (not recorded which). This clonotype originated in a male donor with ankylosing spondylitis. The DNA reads TGTGCCAGCACTTATAGTCACCTTATCCAAGAGACCCAGTACTTC. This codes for CASTYSHLIQETQYF.